This entry lists 12 T cell receptor beta chains sequenced from one sample in a study of Graves' ophthalmopathy and Graves' hyperthyroidism. The TCR beta CDR3 regions underwent amplification from RNA transcripts. A first-round RT-PCR used HTBI primers, followed by a second-round multiplex PCR. MiXCR was run by TCRdb on the multiplex PCR reads, yielding one entry per CDR3 protein. The sample shows about 50,000 distinct CDR3 sequences, approximately 50% of them seen only once. The sequenced material came from peripheral blood. Source of these receptors: an adult woman with Graves' ophthalmopathy.

This clonotype was seen repeatedly, ten times or more. The gene calls are TRBV19 and TRBJ1-1; the D is unclear. The CDR3 contains 14 residues. Germline-derived CDR1 and CDR2 are LNHDA and SQIVND (reference sequence). V was shortened by 5 bases and J by 5 bases, with 15 bases between the two germline ends. The CDR3 protein is CASSPLTDGTEAFF. The DNA for the CDR3 is TGTGCCAGTAGTCCCCTCACCGACGGGACTGAAGCTTTCTTT.

This clonotype appeared many times. J is TRBJ1-3 and V is TRBV28; no firm D call. CDR3 length equals 13 residues. Per the germline V gene, CDR1 is MDHEN and CDR2 is SYDVKM. Trimming shortened V by 4 bases and J by 1 base, and 5 bases separated the two germline ends. DNA of the CDR3: TGTGCCAGCAGTTCCCTGTCTGGAAACACCATATATTTT. Its translation: CASSSLSGNTIYF. Drawing the rest from reference TRBV28 and TRBJ1-3, the complete variable domain is DVKVTQSSRYLVKRTGEKVFLECVQDMDHENMFWYRQDPGLGLRLIYFSYDVKMKEKGDIPEGYSVSREKKERFSLILESASTNQTSMYLCASSSLSGNTIYFGEGSWLTVV.

This rearrangement joins TRBV7-2 to TRBJ1-5; D unclear. The CDR3 totals 16 residues. Germline CDR1 reads SGHTA; CDR2 reads FQGNSA. Trimming took 0 bases from V and 6 from J, leaving 15 bases between them. CDR3 loop: CASSLARETRSQPQHF. The DNA for the CDR3 is TGTGCCAGCAGCTTAGCGAGGGAGACTCGGAGTCAGCCCCAGCATTTT. The complete variable domain, with remaining parts taken from reference TRBV7-2 and TRBJ1-5, reads GAGVSQSPSNKVTEKGKDVELRCDPISGHTALYWYRQSLGQGLEFLIYFQGNSAPDKSGLPSDRFSAERTGGSVSTLTIQRTQQEDSAVYLCASSLARETRSQPQHFGDGTRLSIL.

This clonotype was found many times. The V gene is TRBV19, the J gene TRBJ2-2; D remains unclear. Trimming cost V 4 bases and J 1 base, with 13 bases left between them. The CDR3 sequence is 16 residues long. The germline V gene has CDR1 LNHDA and CDR2 SQIVND (reference sequence). The CDR3 loop is CASSSFYSKNTGELFF. CDR3 sequence (DNA): TGTGCCAGTAGTAGTTTCTACTCGAAGAACACCGGGGAGCTGTTTTTT.

V usage is TRBV19 and J usage is TRBJ2-1, with 9 bases lining up with TRBD2. The CDR3 sequence is 16 residues long. Trimming at V came to 5 bases and at J to 0 bases, leaving 5 bases not matched to a gene. Germline V gene lookup returns CDR1 LNHDA and CDR2 SQIVND (reference sequence). DNA for the CDR3: TGTGCCAGTAGTCCAAGCGGGGGGAGCTCCTACAATGAGCAGTTCTTC. Protein product: CASSPSGGSSYNEQFF.

V usage is TRBV6-5 and J usage is TRBJ2-7, with TRBD1 as a possible D gene (7 bases). V gave up 6 bases and J gave up 5 bases, with 17 bases separating them. From germline, CDR1 is MNHEY and CDR2 SVGAGI. This CDR3 comprises 14 residues. CDR3 in amino acids: CASRPPGGRNEQYF. CDR3 coding DNA: TGTGCCAGCAGACCACCAGGGGGGAGGAACGAGCAGTACTTC.

This clonotype was counted many times. This chain uses TRBV7-2 with TRBJ2-1, with D possibly matching TRBD1 (6 bases). CDR3 length: 16 amino acids. V lost 3 bases and J lost 3, with 15 bases in between. Germline-derived CDR1 and CDR2 are SGHTA and FQGNSA. The CDR3 DNA follows: TGTGCCAGCAGCTTCCCGGAAAGGGGGATCTACAATGAGCAGTTCTTC. Translating it yields CASSFPERGIYNEQFF.

This clonotype was recorded many times. The J gene is TRBJ2-1, the V gene TRBV28; D is uncertain. This CDR3 has 12 amino acids. Trimming cost V 4 bases and J 9 bases, with 10 bases left between them. Germline V gene lookup returns CDR1 MDHEN and CDR2 SYDVKM. The CDR3 protein is CASSSRLSEQFF. For the CDR3, the DNA is TGTGCCAGCAGTTCCCGACTGAGTGAGCAGTTCTTC.

This chain connects TRBV25-1 to TRBJ1-2; D is unresolved. V shed 8 bases and J shed 0 bases, with 31 bases lying between them. This CDR3 region has 20 residues. Germline CDR1 is MGHDK and CDR2 is SYGVNS. The CDR3 DNA reads TGTGCCAGCGTCCCTTTTAGAGTGGCTATATTCTTATGTGCTAACTATGGCTACACCTTC. It translates to CASVPFRVAIFLCANYGYTF.

Many counts were recorded for this clonotype. The chain employs TRBV12-3 or TRBV12-4 and TRBJ1-4; 7 positions match TRBD1. V shed 5 bases, J shed 3 bases, and the junction held 6 bases outside the gene matches. CDR3 length: 15 residues. The CDR3 bases are TGTGCCAGCAGTGCTGGACAGGCCTCTAATGAAAAACTGTTTTTT. It encodes CASSAGQASNEKLFF.

At least ten counts were recorded for this clonotype. The J gene is TRBJ2-3, the V gene TRBV7-2; 13 nucleotides align to TRBD2. This CDR3 comprises 15 residues. The junction had 9 bases not matched to a gene; V was cut back by 5 bases and J by 10 bases. Germline CDR1 is SGHTA and CDR2 is FQGNSA. The chain's CDR3 is CASSDGTSGTFPQYF. CDR3 coding DNA: TGTGCCAGCAGCGACGGGACTAGCGGGACCTTCCCGCAGTATTTT. Together with reference TRBV7-2 and TRBJ2-3, the CDR3 gives the full variable domain: GAGVSQSPSNKVTEKGKDVELRCDPISGHTALYWYRQSLGQGLEFLIYFQGNSAPDKSGLPSDRFSAERTGGSVSTLTIQRTQQEDSAVYLCASSDGTSGTFPQYFGPGTRLTVL.

This clonotype came up many times. The chain links TRBV4-3 to TRBJ2-3, with 8 bases lining up with TRBD2. The ends lost 4 bases at V and 3 bases at J; junction bases unmatched: 6. CDR3 length: 15 residues. CDR1 and CDR2 (germline): LGHNA, YSLEER. The CDR3 protein is CASSPGGDLTDTQYF. CDR3 sequence (DNA): TGCGCCAGCAGCCCCGGGGGGGACCTAACAGATACGCAGTATTTT.